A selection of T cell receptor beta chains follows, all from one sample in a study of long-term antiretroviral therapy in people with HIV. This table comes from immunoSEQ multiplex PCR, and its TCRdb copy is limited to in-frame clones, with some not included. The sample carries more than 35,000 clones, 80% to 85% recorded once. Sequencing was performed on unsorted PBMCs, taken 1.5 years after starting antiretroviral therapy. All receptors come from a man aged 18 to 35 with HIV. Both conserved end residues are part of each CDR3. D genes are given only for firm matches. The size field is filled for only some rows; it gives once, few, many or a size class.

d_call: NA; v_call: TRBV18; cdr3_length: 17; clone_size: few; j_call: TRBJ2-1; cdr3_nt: TGTGCCAGCTCACTCAAGCGGAGCGGCAACTTCGACAATGAGCAGTTCTTC; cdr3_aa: CASSLKRSGNFDNEQFF
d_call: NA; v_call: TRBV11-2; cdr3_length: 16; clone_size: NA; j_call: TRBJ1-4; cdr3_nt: TGTGCCAGCAGCTTAATCTTCAGGGGACATAATGAAAAACTGTTTTTT; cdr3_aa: CASSLIFRGHNEKLFF
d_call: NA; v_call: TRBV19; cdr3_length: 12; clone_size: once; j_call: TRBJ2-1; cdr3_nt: TGTGCCAGTAAGGGTACTTACAATGAGCAGTTCTTC; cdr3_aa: CASKGTYNEQFF
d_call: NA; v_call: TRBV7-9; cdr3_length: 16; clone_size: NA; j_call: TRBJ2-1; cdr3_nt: TGTGCCAGCAGCCCCCGGATCGGGGGAGGATACAATGAGCAGTTCTTC; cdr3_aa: CASSPRIGGGYNEQFF
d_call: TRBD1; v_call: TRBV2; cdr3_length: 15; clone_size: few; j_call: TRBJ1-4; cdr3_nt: TGTGCCAGCACCACACAGGGGGCCCCAAGTGAAAAACTGTTTTTT; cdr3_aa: CASTTQGAPSEKLFF
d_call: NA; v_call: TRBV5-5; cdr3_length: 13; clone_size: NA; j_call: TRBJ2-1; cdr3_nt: TGTGCCAGCAGCTTTCAGGGTTGGCGCGAGCAGTTCTTC; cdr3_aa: CASSFQGWREQFF
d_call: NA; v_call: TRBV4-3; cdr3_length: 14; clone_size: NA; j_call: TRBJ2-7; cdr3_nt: TGCGCCAGCAGCCAAGTCCGGCAAACCTACGAGCAGTACTTC; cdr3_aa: CASSQVRQTYEQYF
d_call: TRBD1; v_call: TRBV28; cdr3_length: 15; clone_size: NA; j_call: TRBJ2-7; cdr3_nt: TGTGCCAGCAATCCATGGGGACAGGGTACCCACGAGCAGTACTTC; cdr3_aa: CASNPWGQGTHEQYF
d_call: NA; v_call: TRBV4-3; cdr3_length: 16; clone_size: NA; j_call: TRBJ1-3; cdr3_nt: TGCGCCAGCAGCCAAGATTGGCTCGACTCTGGAAACACCATATATTTT; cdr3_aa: CASSQDWLDSGNTIYF
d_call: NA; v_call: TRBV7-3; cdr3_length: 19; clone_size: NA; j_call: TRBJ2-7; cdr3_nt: TGTGCCAGCAGCGCGAAAGGTCAGGGTCCCTCGGCCATAAACTACGAGCAGTACTTC; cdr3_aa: CASSAKGQGPSAINYEQYF
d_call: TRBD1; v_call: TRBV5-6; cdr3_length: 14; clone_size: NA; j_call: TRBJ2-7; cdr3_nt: TGTGCCAGCAGCCAGGACAGGGGCTCTGCCGAGCAGTACTTC; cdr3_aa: CASSQDRGSAEQYF
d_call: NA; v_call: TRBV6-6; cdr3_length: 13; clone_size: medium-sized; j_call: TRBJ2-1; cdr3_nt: TGTGCCAGCAGCCCGGGGCCCGACAATGAGCAGTTCTTC; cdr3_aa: CASSPGPDNEQFF
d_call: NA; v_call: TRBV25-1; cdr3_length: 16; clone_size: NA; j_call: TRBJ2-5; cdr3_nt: TGTGCCAGCAGTGAAAGGAGTGGGATATGGGAACCACCCCAGTACTTC; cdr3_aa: CASSERSGIWEPPQYF
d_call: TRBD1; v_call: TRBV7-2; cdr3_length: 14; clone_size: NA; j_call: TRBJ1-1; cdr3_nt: TGTGCCAGCAGCTTCGACAGGGGCTATGGTGAAGCTTTCTTT; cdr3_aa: CASSFDRGYGEAFF
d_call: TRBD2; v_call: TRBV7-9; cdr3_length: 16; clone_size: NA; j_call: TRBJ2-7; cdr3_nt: TGTGCCAGCAGCGAACTCCTAGCGGGAGCGGTATACGAGCAGTACTTC; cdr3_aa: CASSELLAGAVYEQYF
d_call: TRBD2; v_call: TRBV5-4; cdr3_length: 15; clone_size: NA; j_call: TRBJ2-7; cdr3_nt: TGTGCCAGCAGTTATCCAACTAGCGGGGAACACGAGCAGTACTTC; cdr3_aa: CASSYPTSGEHEQYF
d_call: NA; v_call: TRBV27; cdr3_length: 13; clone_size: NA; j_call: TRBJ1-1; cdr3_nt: TGTGCCAGCAGTTGGAAGGGAAACACTGAAGCTTTCTTT; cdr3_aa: CASSWKGNTEAFF
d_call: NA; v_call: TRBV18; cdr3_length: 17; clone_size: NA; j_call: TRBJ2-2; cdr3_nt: TGTGCCAGCTCAGGTACCCCTCCGTCTCGGGTACCCGGGGAGCTGTTTTTT; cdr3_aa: CASSGTPPSRVPGELFF
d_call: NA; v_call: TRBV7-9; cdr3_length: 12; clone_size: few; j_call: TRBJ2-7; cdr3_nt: TGTGCCAGCAGCCCCTTATCCCTCGAGCAGTACTTC; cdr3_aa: CASSPLSLEQYF
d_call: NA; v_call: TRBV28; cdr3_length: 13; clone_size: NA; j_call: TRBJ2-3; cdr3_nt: TGTGCCAGCAGTTTAGGGGCCACAGATACGCAGTATTTT; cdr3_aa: CASSLGATDTQYF